This T cell receptor beta chain was observed in a study of naive CD8 T cells in extremely preterm neonates. V lost 7 bases to trimming and J lost 5 bases; unmatched junction nucleotides: 11. The germline V gene has CDR1 SQVTM and CDR2 ANQGSEA. This CDR3 region has 14 residues. TCRdb's table, derived via immunoSEQ multiplex PCR, lists solely in-frame clones and lacks some. The data hold about 4,200 clones, with around 97% observed a single time. Of note for this clone: Other nucleotide sequences in the sample specify the same CDR3.

This sequence joins TRBV29-1 and TRBJ2-1, with TRBD2 identical over 7 bases. The source of this sequence is a human donor in good health. Material for sequencing was naive CD8+ T cells from blood. This chain's CDR3 is CSAFVAGEDNEQFF. CDR3 bases: TGCAGCGCTTTCGTCGCGGGGGAGGACAATGAGCAGTTCTTC.